One sample yielded the 17 T cell receptor beta chains listed below, sequenced in a study of type 1 regulatory T cells. The antigens for these receptors are not known. TCRdb reanalysed the reads using MiXCR and keeps one entry per CDR3 protein. Found here are roughly 62,000 distinct CDR3 sequences, around 62% of them singletons; the top ten hold less than 2%. The material sequenced was cultured non-Tr1 T cells, either the whole culture or a sorted T cell fraction (not recorded which). The receptors come from a human donor in good health.

The rearrangement joins TRBV16 to TRBJ2-3; D perhaps matches TRBD2 (6 bases). Germline loops: CDR1 KGHSY, CDR2 FQNENV. The V end lost 5 bases, the J end lost 4 bases, and 13 bases lay between the germline ends. The CDR3 loop spans 14 amino acids. The CDR3 here is CASSKAGRADTQYF. DNA of the CDR3: TGTGCCAGCAGCAAGGCGGGACGCGCAGATACGCAGTATTTT.

This clonotype was seen a handful of times. The J gene is TRBJ2-7, the V gene TRBV6-5; 8 nucleotides align to TRBD1. The germline V gene has CDR1 MNHEY and CDR2 SVGAGI. This CDR3 spans 15 amino acids. V shed 0 bases and J 7 bases; nucleotides not matched to a gene: 8. In nucleotides, the CDR3 is TGTGCCAGCAGTTACTCTGGACAGGGTTGGAGAGAGCAGTACTTC. Its protein product is CASSYSGQGWREQYF.

This clonotype came up a few times. The gene calls are TRBV5-1 and TRBJ2-5; 9 bases line up with TRBD1. The junction had 5 bases not matched to a gene; V was cut back by 0 bases and J by 2 bases. The CDR3 has 16 amino acids. Looked up from germline, CDR1 is SGHRS and CDR2 is YFSETQ. The CDR3 loop is CASSLGGQGGQETQYF. DNA of the CDR3: TGCGCCAGCAGCTTGGGGGGACAGGGAGGACAAGAGACCCAGTACTTC. Filled out from reference TRBV5-1 and TRBJ2-5, the complete variable domain reads KAGVTQTPRYLIKTRGQQVTLSCSPISGHRSVSWYQQTPGQGLQFLFEYFSETQRNKGNFPGRFSGRQFSNSRSEMNVSTLELGDSALYLCASSLGGQGGQETQYFGPGTRLLVL.

This sequence joins TRBV7-9 and TRBJ2-5; D possibly uses TRBD1 or TRBD2 (5 bases each). Germline V CDR1 and CDR2: SEHNR, FQNEAQ (reference sequence). The CDR3 covers 16 residues. Trimming took 0 bases from V and 8 from J, leaving 19 bases between them. The CDR3 DNA follows: TGTGCCAGCAGCTTAGCTCTCGGGGCCCGATTTGTCACCCAGTACTTC. This sequence encodes CASSLALGARFVTQYF.

The chain links TRBV7-3 to TRBJ2-1; 12 positions match TRBD2. J gave up 1 base and V 5 bases, and 24 bases lay outside the gene matches. The CDR3 is 23 amino acids. Germline CDR1 reads SGHTA; CDR2 reads FQGTGA. The CDR3 spells CASSPLSAPSGRALSVSYNEQFF. In DNA form, the CDR3 reads TGTGCCAGCAGCCCCCTAAGCGCCCCTAGCGGGAGGGCCTTAAGCGTATCCTACAATGAGCAGTTCTTC.

A single count supports this clonotype. The chain uses TRBV7-9 and TRBJ2-5; 7 nucleotides line up with TRBD1. Unmatched junction bases numbered 20, after V lost 5 bases and J lost 5 bases. This CDR3 contains 18 residues. The germline V gene has CDR1 SEHNR and CDR2 FQNEAQ (reference sequence). CDR3 in DNA: TGTGCCAGCAGCCCATCCCGACAGGGTCGGGCGATAGGGGAGACCCAGTACTTC. Protein: CASSPSRQGRAIGETQYF.

This sequence joins TRBV6-6 and TRBJ1-1; possible D gene TRBD1, 5 bases. The CDR3 extends over 16 amino acids. Per the germline V gene, CDR1 is MNHNY and CDR2 is SVGAGI (reference sequence). V was pared by 3 bases and J by 6 bases, with 20 bases between. The chain's CDR3 is CASSYAEGVPFSEAFF. The CDR3 bases are TGTGCCAGCAGTTATGCCGAAGGGGTGCCTTTCTCTGAAGCTTTCTTT.

In DNA form, the CDR3 reads TGTGCCATCAGTGAGTGGAAGGAGCACCACGAGCAGTACTTC. It yields the protein CAISEWKEHHEQYF. The chain carries TRBV10-3 and TRBJ2-7; D is uncertain. The CDR3 loop spans 14 amino acids. Trimming took off 1 base at V and 5 bases at J, with 12 bases between the two ends. From germline, CDR1 is ENHRY and CDR2 SYGVKD.

The rearrangement joins TRBV7-9 to TRBJ2-5, with D possibly matching TRBD2 (6 bases). The CDR3 is made up of 14 amino acids. The germline V and J ends were trimmed by 4 bases and 7 bases, with 16 bases remaining between them. The V gene's germline CDR1 is SEHNR and CDR2 FQNEAQ (reference sequence). CDR3: CASSWDSARGTQYF. DNA for the CDR3: TGTGCCAGCAGCTGGGACTCCGCCCGGGGGACCCAGTACTTC.

The chain has TRBV6-5 and TRBJ1-4; 8 bases map to TRBD1. The CDR3 has 14 residues. J lost 7 bases, V lost 6 bases, and 7 bases had no gene match. Germline CDR1 reads MNHEY; CDR2 reads SVGAGI. CDR3 DNA sequence: TGTGCCAGCAGGGACAGGGCGCCTAGTGAAAAACTGTTTTTT. It translates to CASRDRAPSEKLFF.

V and J are TRBV7-2 and TRBJ2-2; 7 nucleotides align to TRBD2. In germline, CDR1 is SGHTA, CDR2 FQGNSA. The CDR3 covers 14 residues. V lost 5 bases to trimming and J lost 5 bases; unmatched junction nucleotides: 5. This CDR3 reads CASSQLATTGELFF. The CDR3 DNA reads as TGTGCCAGCAGCCAACTAGCGACAACCGGGGAGCTGTTTTTT. Together with reference TRBV7-2 and TRBJ2-2, the CDR3 gives the full variable domain: GAGVSQSPSNKVTEKGKDVELRCDPISGHTALYWYRQSLGQGLEFLIYFQGNSAPDKSGLPSDRFSAERTGGSVSTLTIQRTQQEDSAVYLCASSQLATTGELFFGEGSRLTVL.

This rearrangement joins TRBV20-1 to TRBJ2-5; D tentatively fits TRBD1 or TRBD2 (7 bases each). The germline V gene encodes CDR1 DFQATT and CDR2 SNEGSKA (reference sequence). The V end was cut by 4 bases, the J end by 4 bases, with 16 bases between. The CDR3 consists of 14 residues. The CDR3: CSATRTGGGETQYF. The CDR3, as DNA: TGCAGTGCTACCCGGACAGGCGGGGGAGAGACCCAGTACTTC.

This clonotype showed up just a few times. The chain is built from TRBV5-1 and TRBJ2-1; 11 nucleotides line up with TRBD1. The ends lost 1 base at V and 5 bases at J; junction bases unmatched: 5. The CDR3 has 16 residues. Germline V gives CDR1 SGHRS, CDR2 YFSETQ. The CDR3 spells CASSLRLGQGDNEQFF. The CDR3 region has the DNA TGCGCCAGCAGCTTGAGGTTGGGACAGGGGGACAATGAGCAGTTCTTC. Full variable domain (missing parts from reference TRBV5-1 and TRBJ2-1): KAGVTQTPRYLIKTRGQQVTLSCSPISGHRSVSWYQQTPGQGLQFLFEYFSETQRNKGNFPGRFSGRQFSNSRSEMNVSTLELGDSALYLCASSLRLGQGDNEQFFGPGTRLTVL.

The chain is built from TRBV24-1 and TRBJ1-6; D is perhaps TRBD1 (6 bases). The germline gives CDR1 KGHDR, CDR2 SFDVKD. This CDR3 is built from 14 residues. Trimming cost V 4 bases and J 5 bases, with 8 bases left between them. The CDR3 region is CATSDRGHNSPLHF. The DNA of the CDR3 is TGTGCCACCAGTGACCGGGGGCATAATTCACCCCTCCACTTT.

The V and J genes are TRBV10-1 and TRBJ2-2, with 11 nucleotides matching TRBD2. The CDR3 extends over 15 amino acids. Trimming at V came to 2 bases and at J to 4 bases, leaving 0 bases not matched to a gene. Germline-derived CDR1 and CDR2 are WNHNN and SYGVQD (reference sequence). CDR3 DNA sequence: TGCGCCAGCAGTGAGGGACTAGCGGGCACCGGGGAGCTGTTTTTT. It specifies CASSEGLAGTGELFF.

The V call is TRBV5-1, the J call TRBJ2-2, with D tentatively TRBD2 (6 bases). The germline V gene has CDR1 SGHRS and CDR2 YFSETQ. V was cut by 5 bases and J by 0 bases, with 23 bases left in between. The CDR3 consists of 19 residues. The CDR3 is CASRPTRPGLASNTGELFF. CDR3 nucleotide sequence: TGCGCCAGCAGGCCGACAAGACCGGGACTTGCTTCGAACACCGGGGAGCTGTTTTTT.

This clonotype was picked up one time. This chain connects TRBV7-2 to TRBJ2-3; TRBD2 agrees at 11 bases. The germline CDR1 and CDR2 sequences are SGHTA and FQGNSA. V trimming: 5 bases; J trimming: 1 base; junction bases outside the gene matches: 5. The CDR3 contains 16 residues. DNA of the CDR3: TGTGCCAGCAGCACATTAGCGGGAGGGGGCACAGATACGCAGTATTTT. It is translated as CASSTLAGGGTDTQYF. Full variable domain (missing parts from reference TRBV7-2 and TRBJ2-3): GAGVSQSPSNKVTEKGKDVELRCDPISGHTALYWYRQSLGQGLEFLIYFQGNSAPDKSGLPSDRFSAERTGGSVSTLTIQRTQQEDSAVYLCASSTLAGGGTDTQYFGPGTRLTVL.